This T cell receptor beta chain was observed in a study of radiation and T cells in renal cell carcinoma. The protocol was immunoSEQ multiplex PCR, while the TCRdb copy is restricted to in-frame clones and leaves out a portion. The table includes roughly 49,000 clones, 80% detected once. Germline values: CDR1 MNHNS, CDR2 SASEGT. Trimming pared 9 bases from V and 8 bases from J, leaving 19 bases between. The CDR3 length is 14 residues. Time point defined: blood 2 weeks post-SBRT. Treatment denoted: 15 Gy SBRT to primary tumor, nephrectomy 4 weeks later. The rearrangement uses TRBV6-1 and TRBJ1-4; D might be TRBD1 (6 bases). The origin of this receptor is a woman between 65 and 79 years old with renal cell carcinoma. The sample here was blood, taken from a patient whose treatment included radiotherapy and nephrectomy. CDR3 in DNA: TGTGCCAGTGACTTCGGGGGCGCATTCGAAAAACTGTTTTTT. Translation: CASDFGGAFEKLFF.